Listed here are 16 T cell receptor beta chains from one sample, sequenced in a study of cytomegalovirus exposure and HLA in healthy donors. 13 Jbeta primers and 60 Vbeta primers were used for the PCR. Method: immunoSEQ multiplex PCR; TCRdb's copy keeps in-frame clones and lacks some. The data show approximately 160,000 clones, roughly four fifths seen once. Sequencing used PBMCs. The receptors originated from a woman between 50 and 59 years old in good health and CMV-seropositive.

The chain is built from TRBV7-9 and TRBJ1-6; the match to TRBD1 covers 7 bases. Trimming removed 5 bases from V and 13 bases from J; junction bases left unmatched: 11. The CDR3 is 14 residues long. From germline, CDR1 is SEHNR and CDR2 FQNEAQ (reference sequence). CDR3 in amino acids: CASSAGTAFAPLHF. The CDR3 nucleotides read TGTGCCAGCAGCGCCGGGACAGCCTTCGCCCCCCTCCACTTT.

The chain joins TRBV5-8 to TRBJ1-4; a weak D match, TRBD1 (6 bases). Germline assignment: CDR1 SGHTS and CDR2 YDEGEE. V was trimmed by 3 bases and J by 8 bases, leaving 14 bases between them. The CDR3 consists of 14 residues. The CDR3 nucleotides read TGTGCCAGCAGCTCCACAGGGTTCGGGGAAAAACTGTTTTTT. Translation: CASSSTGFGEKLFF.

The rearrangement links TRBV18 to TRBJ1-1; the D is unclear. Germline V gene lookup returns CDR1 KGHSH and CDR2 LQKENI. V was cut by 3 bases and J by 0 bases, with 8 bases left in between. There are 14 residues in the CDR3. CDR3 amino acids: CASSPSILNTEAFF. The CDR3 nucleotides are TGTGCCAGCTCACCTAGTATCTTGAACACTGAAGCTTTCTTT.

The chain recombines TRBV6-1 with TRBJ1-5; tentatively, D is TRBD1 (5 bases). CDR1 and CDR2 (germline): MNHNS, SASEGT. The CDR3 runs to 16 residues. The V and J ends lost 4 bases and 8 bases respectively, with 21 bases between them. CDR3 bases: TGTGCCAGCAGTGGGACTGGGACGGCGGGGAACAAGCCCCAGCATTTT. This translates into CASSGTGTAGNKPQHF.

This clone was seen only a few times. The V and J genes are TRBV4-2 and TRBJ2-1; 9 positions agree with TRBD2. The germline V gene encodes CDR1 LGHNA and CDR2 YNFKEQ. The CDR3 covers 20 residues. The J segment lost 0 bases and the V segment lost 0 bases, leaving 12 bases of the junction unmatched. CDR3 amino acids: CASSQEPGTSSAGSYNEQFF. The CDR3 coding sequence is TGTGCCAGCAGCCAAGAACCCGGGACTAGCTCCGCAGGCTCCTACAATGAGCAGTTCTTC.

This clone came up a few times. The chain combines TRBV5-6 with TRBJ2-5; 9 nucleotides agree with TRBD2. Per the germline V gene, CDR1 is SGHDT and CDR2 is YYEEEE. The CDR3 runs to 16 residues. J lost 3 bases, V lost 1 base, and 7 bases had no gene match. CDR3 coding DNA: TGTGCCAGCAGCTTGATCGGGGCGGGGGGGGAAGAGACCCAGTACTTC. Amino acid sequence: CASSLIGAGGEETQYF.

For the CDR3, the DNA is TGCGCCAGCAGCCAAGAAGGGGGGGGCGCAGGGGATCAGCCCCAGCATTTT. As protein: CASSQEGGGAGDQPQHF. The chain has TRBV4-1 and TRBJ1-5, with D tentatively TRBD1 (6 bases). This CDR3 region has 17 residues. V was shortened by 0 bases and J by 5 bases, with 17 bases between the two germline ends. CDR1 is MGHRA, CDR2 YSYEKL, per germline.

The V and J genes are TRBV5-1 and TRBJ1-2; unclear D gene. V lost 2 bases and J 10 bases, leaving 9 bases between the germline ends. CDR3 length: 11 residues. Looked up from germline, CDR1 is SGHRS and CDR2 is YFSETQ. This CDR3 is CASSFSGDYTF. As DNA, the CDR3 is TGCGCCAGCAGCTTCAGTGGTGACTACACCTTC.

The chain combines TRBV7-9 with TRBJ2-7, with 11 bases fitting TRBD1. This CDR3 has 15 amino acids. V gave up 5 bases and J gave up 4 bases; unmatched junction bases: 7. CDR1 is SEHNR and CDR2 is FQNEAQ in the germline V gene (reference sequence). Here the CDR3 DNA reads TGTGCCAGCAGCCCGGCGGACAGGGGGCGATACGAGCAGTACTTC. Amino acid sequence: CASSPADRGRYEQYF.

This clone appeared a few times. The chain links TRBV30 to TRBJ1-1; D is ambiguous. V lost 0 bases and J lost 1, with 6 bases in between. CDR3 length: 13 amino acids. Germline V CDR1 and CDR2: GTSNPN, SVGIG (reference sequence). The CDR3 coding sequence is TGTGCCTGGAGTGTGGCAGAGAACACTGAAGCTTTCTTT. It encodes CAWSVAENTEAFF. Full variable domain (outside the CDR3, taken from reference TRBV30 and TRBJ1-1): SQTIHQWPATLVQPVGSPLSLECTVEGTSNPNLYWYRQAAGRGLQLLFYSVGIGQISSEVPQNLSASRPQDRQFILSSKKLLLSDSGFYLCAWSVAENTEAFFGQGTRLTVV.

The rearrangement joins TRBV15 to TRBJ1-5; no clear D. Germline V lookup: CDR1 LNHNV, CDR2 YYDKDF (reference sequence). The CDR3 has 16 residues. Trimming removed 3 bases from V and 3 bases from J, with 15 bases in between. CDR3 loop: CATSREVPGLNQPQHF. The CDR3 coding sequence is TGTGCCACCAGCAGGGAAGTACCGGGTCTCAATCAGCCCCAGCATTTT.

CDR3 in amino acids: CASSSGQGVSEQFF. CDR3 DNA sequence: TGTGCCAGCAGTTCGGGACAGGGGGTTTCTGAGCAGTTCTTC. The chain has TRBV27 and TRBJ2-1; the match to TRBD1 covers 11 bases. V lost 4 bases and J lost 9; bases outside the gene matches: 5. The CDR3 runs 14 residues. Germline V gene data show CDR1 as MNHEY and CDR2 as SMNVEV (reference sequence).

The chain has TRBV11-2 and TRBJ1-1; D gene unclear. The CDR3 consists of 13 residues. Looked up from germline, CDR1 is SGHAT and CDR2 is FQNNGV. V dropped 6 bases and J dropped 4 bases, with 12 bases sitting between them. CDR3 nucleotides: TGTGCCAGCAGGGATAGATCAGGCACTGAAGCTTTCTTT. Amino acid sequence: CASRDRSGTEAFF.

The chain's CDR3 is CASSPLADTQYF. The CDR3 DNA sequence: TGTGCCAGCAGCCCACTAGCGGATACGCAGTATTTT. The V gene is TRBV5-4, the J gene TRBJ2-3, with 7 nucleotides matching TRBD2. After removal of 4 bases from V and 6 bases from J, the junction contained 2 bases not matched to a gene. Germline CDR1 is SGHNT and CDR2 is YYREEE (reference sequence). The CDR3 is 12 residues long.

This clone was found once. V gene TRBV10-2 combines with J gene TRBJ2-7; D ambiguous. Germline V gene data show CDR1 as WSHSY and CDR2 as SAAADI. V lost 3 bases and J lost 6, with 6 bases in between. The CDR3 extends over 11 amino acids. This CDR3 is CASSDGREQYF. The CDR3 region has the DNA TGCGCCAGCAGTGATGGGCGCGAGCAGTACTTC.

CDR3 coding DNA: TGTGCCAGCTCGACAGGGGTTTCATCTGGAAACACCATATATTTT. Translation: CASSTGVSSGNTIYF. This chain uses TRBV6-1 with TRBJ1-3, with 8 bases identical to TRBD1. CDR1 and CDR2 (germline): MNHNS, SASEGT. J gave up 1 base and V 8 bases, and 7 bases lay outside the gene matches. CDR3 length: 15 amino acids.